These 21 T cell receptor beta chains were sequenced from one sample in a study of beta chain features in type 1 diabetes. Expressed TCRB transcripts were sequenced after all isolated RNA was converted to cDNA. Method: immunoSEQ multiplex PCR; TCRdb's copy keeps in-frame clones and lacks some. The sample yields 400,000 to 600,000 clones, roughly 31% seen once. Sequencing used naive CD4+ T cells from blood. The receptor set was obtained from a young man in good health.

As regards this clone: The same CDR3 is also encoded by other DNA sequences in this sample. This chain connects TRBV5-1 to TRBJ2-5; D is unresolved. This CDR3 is built from 12 residues. Germline CDR1 and CDR2: SGHRS and YFSETQ. The ends were cut back, 0 bases at V and 3 bases at J, with 3 bases in the middle. In DNA form, the CDR3 reads TGCGCCAGCAGCTTGGAGGAAGAGACCCAGTACTTC. Translated: CASSLEEETQYF.

This clone was seen more than once but under ten times. The rearrangement links TRBV13 to TRBJ2-1; D might be TRBD1 (6 bases). Trimming stripped 2 bases from V and 1 base from J, with 12 bases between. This CDR3 comprises 16 residues. The V gene's germline CDR1 is PRHDT and CDR2 FYEKMQ (reference sequence). Here the CDR3 DNA reads TGTGCCAGCAGCTTATTAGGACAGTGGTCCTACAATGAGCAGTTCTTC. Its translation: CASSLLGQWSYNEQFF.

This clone was picked up a small number of times. The gene calls are TRBV2 and TRBJ2-1; 7 bases align to TRBD2. The germline V gene encodes CDR1 SNHLY and CDR2 FYNNEI. This CDR3 is built from 15 residues. V dropped 8 bases and J dropped 7; count of bases not matched to a gene: 14. CDR3 in DNA: TGTGCCAGCGACGAAGTCGGGGGGTTTACTAATGAGCAGTTCTTC. Protein product: CASDEVGGFTNEQFF.

This clone was found a few times. V usage is TRBV30 and J usage is TRBJ1-2; 7 bases line up with TRBD1. The V gene end was trimmed by 5 bases and the J gene end by 7 bases; junction bases not matched to a gene: 7. The germline V gene encodes CDR1 GTSNPN and CDR2 SVGIG (reference sequence). The length of the CDR3 is 12 residues. CDR3 in DNA: TGTGCCTGGCTAGACAGGGCGTCTGGCTACACCTTC. Translating gives CAWLDRASGYTF.

Details on this clone: The sample contains more than one DNA sequence encoding this CDR3. This chain links TRBV6-6 with TRBJ2-5, with D unclear. The CDR3 is 14 amino acids. Germline V CDR1 and CDR2: MNHNY, SVGAGI (reference sequence). Trimming shortened V by 2 bases and J by 0 bases, and 7 bases separated the two germline ends. Here the CDR3 reads CASSYRTDQETQYF. The CDR3 region has the DNA TGTGCCAGCAGTTACCGGACGGACCAAGAGACCCAGTACTTC.

The chain employs TRBV5-1 and TRBJ2-7; D ambiguous. In germline, CDR1 is SGHRS, CDR2 YFSETQ. CDR3 length: 13 residues. The germline V and J ends were trimmed by 5 bases and 3 bases, with 12 bases remaining between them. Here the CDR3 DNA reads TGCGCCAGCAGACTGACACCGAACTACGAGCAGTACTTC. Protein product: CASRLTPNYEQYF.

This clone occurred a few times. The rearrangement links TRBV7-9 to TRBJ2-7; D is perhaps TRBD1 (5 bases). The germline V gene encodes CDR1 SEHNR and CDR2 FQNEAQ (reference sequence). This CDR3 spans 13 amino acids. V lost 2 bases and J lost 5, with 10 bases in between. Here the CDR3 reads CASSLKGSDEQYF. The CDR3 DNA is TGTGCCAGCAGCTTAAAGGGGTCTGACGAGCAGTACTTC.

The genes are TRBV30 and TRBJ2-7; perhaps TRBD1 as D (6 bases). The CDR3 is made up of 13 amino acids. Germline assignment: CDR1 GTSNPN and CDR2 SVGIG (reference sequence). V was shortened by 4 bases and J by 0 bases, with 10 bases between the two germline ends. For the CDR3, the DNA is TGTGCCTGGAAACAGGGAACCTCCTACGAGCAGTACTTC. Translating it yields CAWKQGTSYEQYF.

This clone was seen only a few times. The V and J genes are TRBV4-1 and TRBJ2-5, with a possible D match to TRBD1 (6 bases). The CDR3 covers 13 residues. Between the trimmed V and J ends, which lost 5 bases and 4 bases, there was a span of 11 bases. Germline lookup yields CDR1 MGHRA and CDR2 YSYEKL. The CDR3, as DNA: TGCGCCAGCAGCGTCAGGGGTGGAGAGACCCAGTACTTC. Its translation: CASSVRGGETQYF.

This clone was seen a few times. In nucleotides, the CDR3 is TGTGCCAGCAGCGTAGTTTCAGGGATGAACACTGAAGCTTTCTTT. Protein sequence: CASSVVSGMNTEAFF. The chain combines TRBV9 with TRBJ1-1, with D perhaps matching TRBD1 (5 bases). V lost 0 bases and J 0 bases, leaving 9 bases between the germline ends. The CDR3 loop spans 15 amino acids. CDR1 is SGDLS, CDR2 YYNGEE, per germline.

This clone was detected only a few times. The CDR3 loop reads CSAIPYEQYF. CDR3 coding DNA: TGCAGTGCTATTCCCTACGAGCAGTACTTC. This chain links TRBV20-1 with TRBJ2-7; no reliable D call. The ends were cut back, 4 bases at V and 2 bases at J, with 3 bases in the middle. The CDR3 totals 10 residues. Looked up from germline, CDR1 is DFQATT and CDR2 is SNEGSKA (reference sequence).

The chain recombines TRBV4-1 with TRBJ2-6; the D is unclear. The germline gives CDR1 MGHRA, CDR2 YSYEKL. The CDR3 totals 15 residues. Trimming cost V 1 base and J 4 bases, with 8 bases left between them. CDR3: CASSQAPGGANVLTF. As DNA, the CDR3 is TGCGCCAGCAGCCAAGCCCCCGGCGGGGCCAACGTCCTGACTTTC.

The chain couples TRBV30 to TRBJ1-1; D is undetermined. V was trimmed by 3 bases and J by 0 bases, leaving 17 bases between them. This CDR3 spans 16 amino acids. CDR1 GTSNPN and CDR2 SVGIG come from the germline V gene (reference sequence). The CDR3 nucleotides read TGTGCCTGGAGCGTGTTTCTGACGGCCCTGAACACTGAAGCTTTCTTT. It is translated as CAWSVFLTALNTEAFF.

The V and J genes are TRBV9 and TRBJ2-1; TRBD2 might be the D (6 bases). V gave up 4 bases and J gave up 7 bases, with 21 bases separating them. The CDR3 covers 16 residues. Germline values: CDR1 SGDLS, CDR2 YYNGEE. CDR3 in DNA: TGTGCCAGCAGCACCAGCCCGGGACTGGATCGTAATGAGCAGTTCTTC. This codes for CASSTSPGLDRNEQFF. The variable domain in full, completed from reference TRBV9 and TRBJ2-1, reads DSGVTQTPKHLITATGQRVTLRCSPRSGDLSVYWYQQSLDQGLQFLIQYYNGEERAKGNILERFSAQQFPDLHSELNLSSLELGDSALYFCASSTSPGLDRNEQFFGPGTRLTVL.

The sample holds a few counts of this clone. The rearrangement uses TRBV29-1 and TRBJ2-7, with D maybe TRBD2 (5 bases). Germline assignment: CDR1 SQVTM and CDR2 ANQGSEA. V lost 7 bases to trimming and J lost 6 bases, with 16 bases between them. This CDR3 is 12 amino acids long. The CDR3 bases are TGCAGCGGTGAGACGGCGGGCGGCGAGCAGTACTTC. Its protein is CSGETAGGEQYF.

The table lists this clone with a few counts. The chain is built from TRBV10-3 and TRBJ1-1; tentative D call: TRBD1 (6 bases). The germline CDR1 and CDR2 sequences are ENHRY and SYGVKD. CDR3 size: 14 residues. V gave up 6 bases and J gave up 0 bases, with 11 bases separating them. The CDR3 sequence: CAIRLDSMNTEAFF. The DNA for the CDR3 is TGTGCCATCAGGTTGGACAGCATGAACACTGAAGCTTTCTTT.

As for this clone: One junction end does not reproduce the germline sequence, and a read error may be involved. The V and J genes are TRBV12-5 and TRBJ2-4; D is undetermined. The CDR3 totals 8 residues. Germline CDR1 is LGHNT and CDR2 is FRNRAP. CDR3 nucleotides: TGTGCTAGTGGTTCTAGGGACTTC. Protein: CASGSRDF.

In this sample, this clone turned up a few times. This rearrangement joins TRBV29-1 to TRBJ1-1; the D gene is possibly TRBD1 (5 bases). V lost 4 bases to trimming and J lost 0 bases, with 12 bases between them. Germline values: CDR1 SQVTM, CDR2 ANQGSEA. The CDR3 is made up of 14 amino acids. This chain's CDR3 is CSVARTLMNTEAFF. The DNA for the CDR3 is TGCAGCGTTGCACGGACACTCATGAACACTGAAGCTTTCTTT.

The genes are TRBV14 and TRBJ2-1; D may correspond to TRBD1 or TRBD2 (5 bases each). This CDR3 contains 18 residues. Between the trimmed V and J ends, which lost 3 bases and 0 bases, there was a span of 18 bases. The germline V gene has CDR1 SGHDN and CDR2 FVKESK. CDR3 in amino acids: CASSHLPGRSSSYNEQFF. CDR3 nucleotide sequence: TGTGCCAGCAGCCATCTCCCGGGGCGTTCGAGCTCCTACAATGAGCAGTTCTTC.

This sequence joins TRBV30 and TRBJ2-1; D is tentatively TRBD1 or TRBD2 (5 bases each). Per germline, CDR1 GTSNPN and CDR2 SVGIG (reference sequence). The CDR3 totals 13 residues. V gave up 2 bases and J gave up 9 bases, with 14 bases separating them. CDR3 in DNA: TGTGCCTGGAGTCCCGGGACGGGCATTGAGCAGTTCTTC. Translated, it gives CAWSPGTGIEQFF. The whole variable domain, filled in from reference TRBV30 and TRBJ2-1, reads SQTIHQWPATLVQPVGSPLSLECTVEGTSNPNLYWYRQAAGRGLQLLFYSVGIGQISSEVPQNLSASRPQDRQFILSSKKLLLSDSGFYLCAWSPGTGIEQFFGPGTRLTVL.

V and J are TRBV18 and TRBJ2-7, with D hard to call. The CDR3 length is 13 residues. The germline V and J ends were trimmed by 3 bases and 9 bases, with 15 bases remaining between them. Germline values: CDR1 KGHSH, CDR2 LQKENI. In DNA, the CDR3 is TGTGCCAGCTCACCCACGGATGCAGTGGGGCAGTACTTC. This sequence encodes CASSPTDAVGQYF.